This TCR beta chain was identified in a study of beta chain features in type 1 diabetes. Study-wide background: What patients shared with healthy donors was a similar profile of age, gender and cell yields.

Study results and caveats: For Type 1 diabetes patients, all four CD4+ subsets carried TCRB CDR3s that were moderately but significantly shorter. cDNA-based sequencing might over-represent cells highly expressing TCR.

This CDR3 has 18 residues. What was sequenced were expressed TCRB transcripts, since all of the isolated RNA had been reverse transcribed. Assay: immunoSEQ multiplex PCR; the TCRdb copy retains only in-frame clones and omits some. The repertoire has about 53,000 clones, around 60% of them found once; the top ten carry 0.25% to 0.35%. As for this clone: The antigen is not known.

Sampling consisted of one heparinised blood draw per donor, averaging roughly 100 mL. Each of the CD4+ naive, central memory, regulatory and stem cell-like memory populations was sorted via CD45RO/CCR7/CD25/CD127/CD95/CD27. The rearrangement joins TRBV21-1 to TRBJ1-5; the table's D call of TRBD1 was not tested on the DNA. TRBV21-1 is an annotated pseudogene. Sequencing was performed on stem cell memory CD4+ T cells from blood. This clonotype was sampled from a woman younger than 45 with type 1 diabetes. CDR3 in amino acids: CASSKESSGQFNNQPQHF. CDR3 DNA: TGTGCCAGCAGCAAAGAAAGTTCGGGACAGTTCAACAATCAGCCCCAGCATTTT.